This T cell receptor (beta chain) was sequenced in a study of a mutant IDH1 vaccine in newly diagnosed glioma. Study overall: Patients underwent eight vaccinations, which took place in weeks 1, 3, 5, 7, 11, 15, 19 and 23. The study started vaccination 4-6 weeks after radiotherapy alone, or with temozolomide cycles. Treated patients, 62.5% male and roughly 38% female, averaged about 40 years of age. The earlier regimen, radiotherapy, temozolomide, or both, was most often both.

The time point here: week 11, during vaccination. What each vaccine dose contained was 300 ug of mutant IDH1 20-mer peptide, accompanied by topical imiquimod. CDR3 size: 16 residues. Trimming took 1 base from V and 5 from J, leaving 17 bases between them. Germline values: CDR1 LNHNV, CDR2 YYDKDF (reference sequence). Here immunoSEQ multiplex PCR was the method, and the copy in TCRdb shows in-frame clones only, minus some. This table has approximately 24,000 clones, around 73% appearing once. A note on this clone: The target antigen is unknown.

The chain couples TRBV15 to TRBJ1-1, with a tentative D call TRBD1 (5 bases). The TCR comes from a woman under 30 with glioma. Sequenced material: PBMCs, taken from a glioma patient whose treatment included an IDH1 peptide vaccine. The CDR3 is CATSRGGSMGRTEAFF. For the CDR3, the DNA is TGTGCCACCAGCAGAGGGGGATCAATGGGACGGACTGAAGCTTTCTTT.